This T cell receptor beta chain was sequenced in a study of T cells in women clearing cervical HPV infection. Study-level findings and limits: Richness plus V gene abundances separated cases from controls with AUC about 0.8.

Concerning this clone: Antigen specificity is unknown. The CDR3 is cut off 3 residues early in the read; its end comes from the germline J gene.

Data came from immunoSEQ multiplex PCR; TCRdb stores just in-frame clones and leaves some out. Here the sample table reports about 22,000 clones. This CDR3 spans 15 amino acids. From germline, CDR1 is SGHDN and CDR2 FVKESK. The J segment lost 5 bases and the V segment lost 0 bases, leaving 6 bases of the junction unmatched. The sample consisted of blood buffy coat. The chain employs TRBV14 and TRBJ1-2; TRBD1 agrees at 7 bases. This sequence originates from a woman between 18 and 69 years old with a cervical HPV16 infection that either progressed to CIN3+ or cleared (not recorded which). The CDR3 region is CASSQDRAGGYGYTF. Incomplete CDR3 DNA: TGTGCCAGCAGCCAAGACCGGGCAGGGGGGTATGGC.